These T cell receptor beta chains were read from a single sample in a study of shared clonotypes between healthy human individuals. Sequencing used immunoSEQ multiplex PCR; TCRdb keeps in-frame clones, though not all of them. The profile shows around 1.5 million clones, around 98% of them singletons. The specimen was naive CD4+ T cells sorted from blood. All receptors come from a man aged 25 to 40 in good health. CDR3s include the opening cysteine and the closing phenylalanine or tryptophan. Size is omitted from some rows. Given values are once, few, many or a class for expanded clones.

v_gene | abundance | CDR3aa
TRBV5-5 | . | CASSLEVGPPYEQYF
TRBV5-1 | once | CASSNGSPGELFF
TRBV5-4 | . | CASSSDRGDEQYF
TRBV6-1 | . | CASSAARWQGSYEQYF
TRBV6-1 | . | CASSKTGDGNQPQHF
TRBV5-4 | . | CASSLAPSYEQYF
TRBV2 | . | CASSEGSLGVYEQYF
TRBV7-9 | . | CASSLDVLAGPVPGELFF
TRBV28 | . | CASSRDRGVVF
TRBV11-2 | . | CASSLPTGRPAQETQYF
TRBV23-1 | once | CASSQREDSYEQYF
TRBV6-5 | . | CASSYSSTSYEQYF
TRBV2 | . | CASAGQANQPQHF
TRBV9 | . | CASSVTGTGGVNEQFF
TRBV20-1 | . | CSVAASGGQYF
TRBV5-4 | . | CASGLAGADEQFF
TRBV15 | . | CATSFYPGMGNEKLFF
TRBV5-1 | . | CASYRWPSSSYNEQFF
TRBV6-1 | . | CASIPGPMNTEAFF
TRBV2 | . | CASSADRTSYEQYF
TRBV28 | . | CASSGSGGDNQPQHF
TRBV7-6 | . | CASSPPSGRASYNEQFF
TRBV6-4 | . | CASSMDGRADETQYF
TRBV7-3 | . | CASSSQPLVTGELFF
TRBV2 | once | CASTTQETQYF
TRBV18 | . | CASSPLSETQYF
TRBV5-4 | . | CASSLSSGYTYEQYF
TRBV29-1 | . | CSVQGSYNEQFF
TRBV5-1 | . | CASSLGTSGSLIYEQYF
TRBV11-2 | once | CASSPDGADTQYF
TRBV4-2 | . | CASSQEGSGSTDTQYF
TRBV4-2 | . | CASSQDPSGQMNTEAFF
TRBV27 | . | CASSLTQSGGSNQPQHF
TRBV27 | . | CASSWSPTNYGYTF
TRBV19 | . | CASSVTSVSDTQYF
TRBV5-6 | once | CASSPDTSTDTQYF
TRBV23-1 | once | CASSQLGQGKNTEAFF
TRBV21-1 | . | CASSKNRDRSNEKLFF
TRBV5-1 | . | CASSLEIASGPWGETQYF